This entry lists 19 T cell receptor beta chains sequenced from one sample in a study of blood T cell repertoires in COVID-19. The method was immunoSEQ multiplex PCR; TCRdb's version includes in-frame clones alone and lacks a portion of them. The sample contains about 120,000 clones, over 60% of which appear only once. The sample consisted of peripheral blood. The receptors derive from a man in his 70s with acute or convalescent COVID-19.

The J gene is TRBJ2-1, the V gene TRBV5-6; 7 nucleotides match TRBD1. CDR1 is SGHDT and CDR2 is YYEEEE in the germline V gene. The V and J ends lost 0 bases and 4 bases, in that order; junction bases with no gene match: 4. There are 15 residues in the CDR3. The CDR3 DNA reads as TGTGCCAGCAGCTTGGCGCAGGGGGATTACAATGAGCAGTTCTTC. The encoded protein is CASSLAQGDYNEQFF.

Here the CDR3 DNA reads TGTGCCAGCAGCTGGGCTAGCGGGGGTGAGACCCAGTACTTC. Its translation is CASSWASGGETQYF. The chain couples TRBV7-9 to TRBJ2-5; 10 bases align to TRBD2. Germline-derived CDR1 and CDR2 are SEHNR and FQNEAQ (reference sequence). The CDR3 sequence is 14 residues long. Trimming cost V 4 bases and J 5 bases; bases outside gene matches: 4.

The chain combines TRBV15 with TRBJ2-5; 7 bases fit TRBD2. The CDR3 sequence is 15 residues long. J was trimmed by 4 bases and V by 1 base; bases with no gene match: 6. The germline V gene has CDR1 LNHNV and CDR2 YYDKDF (reference sequence). The CDR3 sequence: CATSRVGREGETQYF. The CDR3 region has the DNA TGTGCCACCAGCAGAGTGGGCAGGGAGGGAGAGACCCAGTACTTC.

The V call is TRBV29-1, the J call TRBJ1-1, with a weak D call TRBD1 (6 bases). V was trimmed by 4 bases and J by 0 bases, leaving 15 bases between them. CDR1 SQVTM and CDR2 ANQGSEA come from the germline V gene. The CDR3 consists of 15 residues. The CDR3 DNA follows: TGCAGCGTTGCGGCAGGGGCCCCCATGAACACTGAAGCTTTCTTT. Amino acids: CSVAAGAPMNTEAFF. Drawing the rest from reference TRBV29-1 and TRBJ1-1, the complete variable domain is SAVISQKPSRDICQRGTSLTIQCQVDSQVTMMFWYRQQPGQSLTLIATANQGSEATYESGFVIDKFPISRPNLTFSTLTVSNMSPEDSSIYLCSVAAGAPMNTEAFFGQGTRLTVV.

This chain connects TRBV11-2 to TRBJ2-7; the match to TRBD1 covers 10 bases. The V gene end was trimmed by 4 bases and the J gene end by 4 bases; junction bases not matched to a gene: 13. This CDR3 region has 17 residues. The germline gives CDR1 SGHAT, CDR2 FQNNGV. The CDR3 here is CASSSLRRDRGLYEQYF. CDR3 sequence (DNA): TGTGCCAGCAGCTCCCTCCGCCGGGACAGGGGCTTATACGAGCAGTACTTC.

This clone was counted between two and nine times. This sequence joins TRBV7-2 and TRBJ1-1, with 8 bases fitting TRBD1. Losses at the gene ends were 5 bases for V and 3 bases for J; bases not matched to a gene: 5. This CDR3 has 14 amino acids. Germline assignment: CDR1 SGHTA and CDR2 FQGNSA. CDR3 DNA sequence: TGTGCCAGCAGCCCGGGACAGGCGTACACTGAAGCTTTCTTT. Encoded protein: CASSPGQAYTEAFF.

This clone appeared a few times. The chain uses TRBV3-1 (or the pseudogene TRBV3-2) and TRBJ2-5, with a tentative D call TRBD2 (5 bases). Germline V gene sequence: CDR1 LGHDT, CDR2 YNNKEL (reference sequence). The CDR3 is 16 residues long. V was shortened by 3 bases and J by 5 bases, with 19 bases between the two germline ends. The chain's CDR3 is CASSHVEEATGETQYF. Written as DNA, the CDR3 is TGTGCCAGCAGCCACGTAGAAGAGGCTACGGGGGAGACCCAGTACTTC.

Of note for this clone: The same CDR3 can be traced to other DNA sequences in this sample. This chain joins TRBV6-2 or TRBV6-3 and TRBJ1-5; D call uncertain. The CDR3 has 13 residues. The V end lost 1 base, the J end lost 5 bases, and 6 bases lay between the germline ends. CDR1 and CDR2 (germline): MNHEY, SVGEGT. CDR3: CASSYWGDQPQHF. CDR3 sequence (DNA): TGTGCCAGCAGTTACTGGGGAGATCAGCCCCAGCATTTT.

The chain employs TRBV7-9 and TRBJ2-1, with a tentative D call TRBD1 (5 bases). The V end was cut by 1 base, the J end by 6 bases, with 7 bases between. CDR3 length: 13 residues. Germline-derived CDR1 and CDR2 are SEHNR and FQNEAQ (reference sequence). CDR3 DNA: TGTGCCAGCAGCTTAGATAGGGGCAATGAGCAGTTCTTC. Its translation: CASSLDRGNEQFF.

This clone was counted between two and nine times. V is TRBV6-6 and J is TRBJ2-2, with TRBD2 matching 14 bases. V trimming: 5 bases; J trimming: 5 bases; junction bases outside the gene matches: 7. The CDR3 spans 17 residues. In germline, CDR1 is MNHNY, CDR2 SVGAGI (reference sequence). CDR3 DNA: TGTGCCAGCAGTCCTGGGACTAGCGGGAGCGGGACCGGGGAGCTGTTTTTT. This gives the protein CASSPGTSGSGTGELFF.

The chain employs TRBV13 and TRBJ2-3, with 7 bases matching TRBD1. The germline CDR1 and CDR2 sequences are PRHDT and FYEKMQ (reference sequence). The ends lost 3 bases at V and 2 bases at J; junction bases unmatched: 5. The CDR3 is 15 residues long. In DNA form, the CDR3 reads TGTGCCAGCAGCTTCCGACAGGGCCTCACAGATACGCAGTATTTT. It encodes CASSFRQGLTDTQYF.

J is TRBJ1-4 and V is TRBV4-3; D possibly corresponds to TRBD1 (6 bases). The CDR3 is 16 residues long. Germline lookup yields CDR1 LGHNA and CDR2 YSLEER. Trimming shortened V by 0 bases and J by 7 bases, and 15 bases separated the two germline ends. CDR3 residues: CASSQEVGTPSEKLFF. The DNA of the CDR3 is TGCGCCAGCAGCCAAGAAGTAGGGACACCGAGTGAAAAACTGTTTTTT.

The V call is TRBV5-8, the J call TRBJ2-5; 8 bases align to TRBD1. The germline gives CDR1 SGHTS, CDR2 YDEGEE. The CDR3 spans 18 residues. The V and J ends lost 4 bases and 2 bases, in that order; junction bases with no gene match: 16. The CDR3, as DNA: TGTGCCAGCAGCGACCCGGGACAGGTACTACTCCAACAAGAGACCCAGTACTTC. It encodes CASSDPGQVLLQQETQYF.

The V gene is TRBV3-1 (or the pseudogene TRBV3-2), the J gene TRBJ1-3; tentative D call: TRBD1 (6 bases). CDR1 is LGHDT and CDR2 is YNNKEL in the germline V gene (reference sequence). There are 14 residues in the CDR3. V was cut by 6 bases and J by 1 base, with 10 bases left in between. CDR3 residues: CASSHRASGNTIYF. For the CDR3, the DNA is TGTGCCAGCAGTCACAGGGCGTCTGGAAACACCATATATTTT.

The chain joins TRBV9 to TRBJ2-3, with D perhaps matching TRBD2 (5 bases). Between the trimmed V and J ends, which lost 0 bases and 0 bases, there was a span of 14 bases. The CDR3 length is 17 residues. Germline V lookup: CDR1 SGDLS, CDR2 YYNGEE. The DNA for the CDR3 is TGTGCCAGCAGCGTAGCGGGGTGGGGTTGGAGCACAGATACGCAGTATTTT. It translates to CASSVAGWGWSTDTQYF.

The chain uses TRBV5-1 and TRBJ2-1; tentative D call: TRBD2 (6 bases). Germline lookup yields CDR1 SGHRS and CDR2 YFSETQ. The CDR3 has 14 amino acids. The V gene lost 2 bases and the J gene lost 1 base, with 7 bases spanning the gap. The CDR3 is CASSFGGSYNEQFF. CDR3 DNA: TGCGCCAGCAGCTTCGGGGGATCCTACAATGAGCAGTTCTTC.

This clone has a single count. The rearrangement uses TRBV30 and TRBJ1-5; D not certain. The germline CDR1 and CDR2 sequences are GTSNPN and SVGIG (reference sequence). The CDR3 extends over 13 amino acids. The V and J ends lost 4 bases and 3 bases respectively, with 10 bases between them. CDR3 residues: CAWNHSPNQPQHF. CDR3 bases: TGTGCCTGGAACCACAGCCCCAATCAGCCCCAGCATTTT.

V gene TRBV7-9 combines with J gene TRBJ2-7, with a weak D call TRBD1 (6 bases). Trimming left V 2 bases short and J 2 bases short, with 10 bases between. The germline CDR1 and CDR2 sequences are SEHNR and FQNEAQ (reference sequence). This CDR3 is 14 amino acids long. The CDR3 loop is CASSLYPGAYEQYF. In DNA form, the CDR3 reads TGTGCCAGCAGCTTATATCCAGGGGCCTACGAGCAGTACTTC.

V is TRBV6-5 and J is TRBJ2-7, with TRBD1 matching over 7 bases. The CDR3 is 14 residues long. The germline V gene has CDR1 MNHEY and CDR2 SVGAGI. Trimming at V came to 5 bases and at J to 5 bases, leaving 9 bases not matched to a gene. The CDR3 DNA follows: TGTGCCAGCAGTAACGACAGGGCGTCGCACGAGCAGTACTTC. Protein sequence: CASSNDRASHEQYF.